Listed here is a single TCR beta chain. Its antigen is as yet unknown. The sample is drawn from a study of blood T cells in healthy people across ages. The study, taken as a whole, reports: The long-lived group displayed more naive CD4+ cells, plus higher diversity, than the aged donors did.

V was cut by 2 bases and J by 2 bases, with 13 bases left in between. The CDR3 extends over 16 amino acids. The V gene's germline CDR1 is SGHNT and CDR2 YYREEE (reference sequence). Then a second PCR, running roughly 7 to 11 cycles, was carried out with a sample-barcoded 5' primer and a J-beta primer mix. MiXCR, applied by TCRdb to the 5' RACE reads, yields one record per CDR3 protein. The data contain fewer than 650,000 distinct CDR3 sequences, about 27% of them seen just once; the ten biggest clones take up approximately 3.6%. This sample also appeared in a second study, on T cells of mothers and their children.

The TCR originated in a boy aged 2 to 10 in good health. The V gene is TRBV5-4, the J gene TRBJ2-2; D could derive from TRBD1 or TRBD2 (5 bases each). The sequenced material came from blood. The CDR3 coding sequence is TGTGCCAGCAGCTTTGGCGAGAGGGGAAACACCGGGGAGCTGTTTTTT. It specifies CASSFGERGNTGELFF. Full variable domain (outside the CDR3, taken from reference TRBV5-4 and TRBJ2-2): ETGVTQSPTHLIKTRGQQVTLRCSSQSGHNTVSWYQQALGQGPQFIFQYYREEENGRGNFPPRFSGLQFPNYSSELNVNALELDDSALYLCASSFGERGNTGELFFGEGSRLTVL.